A single sample is the source of the 27 T cell receptor beta chains below, sequenced in a study of shared clonotypes between healthy human individuals. Some clones are missing from TCRdb's copy, which holds only in-frame ones; the method was immunoSEQ multiplex PCR. This sample has roughly 2,000,000 clones, with just under 95% found just once. Naive-designated CD8 cells lacked CD45RO, were positively enriched for CCR7, and omitted terminally differentiated effector memory CD45RA+ cells. The sequenced sample consisted of naive CD8+ T cells sorted from blood. These TCRs come from a young man in good health.

J is TRBJ2-2 and V is TRBV5-1, with 11 bases lining up with TRBD1. V lost 4 bases, J lost 7 bases, and 6 bases stayed unmatched. This CDR3 region has 15 residues. Per the germline V gene, CDR1 is SGHRS and CDR2 is YFSETQ. CDR3 nucleotides: TGCGCCAGCAGCCCCGGACAGGGGGCCGGCGGGGAGCTGTTTTTT. Translation: CASSPGQGAGGELFF.

The rearrangement links TRBV10-1 to TRBJ1-5, with 7 bases identical to TRBD1. The CDR3 totals 14 residues. V shed 9 bases and J 2 bases; nucleotides not matched to a gene: 7. Germline V gene lookup returns CDR1 WNHNN and CDR2 SYGVQD (reference sequence). CDR3 region: CARRQGRGNQPQHF. The CDR3 DNA follows: TGCGCCAGGAGACAGGGCCGCGGCAATCAGCCCCAGCATTTT.

V is TRBV7-9 and J is TRBJ1-1; 9 bases are shared with TRBD1. From germline, CDR1 is SEHNR and CDR2 FQNEAQ (reference sequence). CDR3 length: 16 residues. V was pared by 5 bases and J by 1 base, with 8 bases of the junction left unmatched. Here the CDR3 reads CASSPRTGAPNTEAFF. The CDR3 DNA reads as TGTGCCAGCAGCCCTCGGACAGGGGCACCGAACACTGAAGCTTTCTTT.

V is TRBV7-6 and J is TRBJ2-7; D perhaps matches TRBD1 (6 bases). This CDR3 comprises 14 residues. Germline values: CDR1 SGHVS, CDR2 FNYEAQ. V gave up 4 bases and J gave up 2 bases, with 12 bases separating them. The CDR3 nucleotides read TGTGCCAGCAGCTCCACAGGGTACCCCTACGAGCAGTACTTC. Amino acids: CASSSTGYPYEQYF.

The chain couples TRBV5-6 to TRBJ2-5; the D gene is possibly TRBD2 (7 bases). V was pared by 5 bases and J by 5 bases, with 13 bases between. The CDR3 sequence is 13 residues long. CDR1 is SGHDT, CDR2 YYEEEE, per germline. The chain's CDR3 is CASRYGGLETQYF. The CDR3 DNA sequence: TGTGCCAGCAGGTACGGGGGGCTCGAGACCCAGTACTTC.

The chain links TRBV4-1 to TRBJ2-7; 10 nucleotides agree with TRBD2. Germline V gives CDR1 MGHRA, CDR2 YSYEKL. J lost 2 bases, V lost 1 base, and 8 bases had no gene match. This CDR3 spans 17 amino acids. The CDR3 DNA is TGCGCCAGCAGCCAAGCCCCTAGCGGGGGACCCACCTACGAGCAGTACTTC. This encodes CASSQAPSGGPTYEQYF.

This clone was found once. The chain couples TRBV28 to TRBJ2-7, with D possibly TRBD2 on 6 matching bases. The length of the CDR3 is 16 residues. CDR1 and CDR2 from the germline V gene are MDHEN and SYDVKM. Trimming cost V 3 bases and J 0 bases, with 15 bases left between them. CDR3 sequence reads: CASSFVGGALSYEQYF. The CDR3 region has the DNA TGTGCCAGCAGTTTTGTTGGCGGGGCCCTCTCCTACGAGCAGTACTTC.

The V gene is TRBV6-1, the J gene TRBJ1-1, with TRBD1 matching over 11 bases. The V gene's germline CDR1 is MNHNS and CDR2 SASEGT. The CDR3 runs to 15 residues. Unmatched junction bases numbered 5, after V lost 7 bases and J lost 1 base. CDR3 sequence reads: CASNLDRGRNTEAFF. CDR3 bases: TGTGCCAGCAATTTGGACAGGGGGCGGAACACTGAAGCTTTCTTT.

The rearrangement joins TRBV15 to TRBJ2-3; D gene uncertain. V lost 3 bases and J lost 4, with 8 bases in between. CDR1 and CDR2 from the germline V gene are LNHNV and YYDKDF (reference sequence). This CDR3 comprises 13 residues. Here the CDR3 DNA reads TGTGCCACCAGCAGGGCATTCGCAGATACGCAGTATTTT. It yields the protein CATSRAFADTQYF.

The J gene is TRBJ1-5, the V gene TRBV6-1; D remains unclear. The V end lost 0 bases, the J end lost 6 bases, and 12 bases lay between the germline ends. CDR1 MNHNS and CDR2 SASEGT come from the germline V gene. The CDR3 totals 15 residues. DNA of the CDR3: TGTGCCAGCAGTGAAGCGCTTCCTGGACTTCAGCCCCAGCATTTT. Protein sequence: CASSEALPGLQPQHF.

Turning to this clone: Other DNA sequences from this sample encode an identical CDR3 as well. This sequence joins TRBV6-5 and TRBJ2-1, with no clear D. V lost 4 bases and J 0 bases, leaving 4 bases between the germline ends. This CDR3 comprises 13 residues. CDR1 MNHEY and CDR2 SVGAGI come from the germline V gene. CDR3 in DNA: TGTGCCAGCAGTTTGAGCTCCTACAATGAGCAGTTCTTC. Amino acid sequence: CASSLSSYNEQFF.

The chain recombines TRBV6-7 with TRBJ2-1; 10 positions match TRBD2. TRBV6-7 is classed as an ORF, of uncertain function. Losses at the gene ends were 5 bases for V and 5 bases for J; bases not matched to a gene: 12. This CDR3 is 17 amino acids long. Here the CDR3 DNA reads TGTGCCAGCAGTCCACAGGCCACTAGCGGGAAACACAATGAGCAGTTCTTC. Its translation: CASSPQATSGKHNEQFF.

This sequence joins TRBV6-1 and TRBJ2-1; 7 nucleotides align to TRBD1. The junction had 5 bases not matched to a gene; V was cut back by 6 bases and J by 0 bases. Per germline, CDR1 MNHNS and CDR2 SASEGT. The CDR3 consists of 15 residues. The CDR3 protein is CASSVNRGSYNEQFF. For the CDR3, the DNA is TGTGCCAGCAGCGTTAACAGGGGCTCCTACAATGAGCAGTTCTTC.

The V call is TRBV6-5, the J call TRBJ2-1; D might be TRBD1 (6 bases). Germline V gene lookup returns CDR1 MNHEY and CDR2 SVGAGI. V lost 5 bases and J 7 bases, leaving 15 bases between the germline ends. CDR3 length: 14 amino acids. CDR3 in DNA: TGTGCCAGCAGTGCGAACAGGGTCTGGAATGAGCAGTTCTTC. This translates into CASSANRVWNEQFF.

This chain uses TRBV18 with TRBJ2-7; TRBD1 agrees at 10 bases. V was clipped by 3 bases and J by 3 bases; unmatched bases: 2. CDR1 and CDR2 from the germline V gene are KGHSH and LQKENI. CDR3 size: 14 residues. This CDR3 is CASSPDRGVYEQYF. The DNA for the CDR3 is TGTGCCAGCTCACCGGACAGGGGGGTCTACGAGCAGTACTTC.

The rearrangement joins TRBV29-1 to TRBJ2-5; D is perhaps TRBD2 (7 bases). CDR1 and CDR2 (germline): SQVTM, ANQGSEA. The germline V and J ends were trimmed by 4 bases and 1 base, with 16 bases remaining between them. CDR3 size: 15 residues. CDR3 sequence (DNA): TGCAGCGTTGGGGGGGGACAAACCTTCCAAGAGACCCAGTACTTC. It is translated as CSVGGGQTFQETQYF. The whole variable domain, remainder taken from reference TRBV29-1 and TRBJ2-5, is SAVISQKPSRDICQRGTSLTIQCQVDSQVTMMFWYRQQPGQSLTLIATANQGSEATYESGFVIDKFPISRPNLTFSTLTVSNMSPEDSSIYLCSVGGGQTFQETQYFGPGTRLLVL.

The V and J genes are TRBV9 and TRBJ1-1, with D possibly being TRBD1 (6 bases). This CDR3 is 16 amino acids long. Germline V gives CDR1 SGDLS, CDR2 YYNGEE. Trimming shortened V by 3 bases and J by 4 bases, and 19 bases separated the two germline ends. The DNA of the CDR3 is TGTGCCAGCAGCGGAACACAGGGTTTAAGCTCCACTGAAGCTTTCTTT. Translated, it gives CASSGTQGLSSTEAFF.

This clone was seen once. The V call is TRBV30, the J call TRBJ1-6; D is undetermined. The CDR3 is 16 amino acids. Germline loops: CDR1 GTSNPN, CDR2 SVGIG (reference sequence). Trimming left V 2 bases short and J 10 bases short, with 21 bases between. The CDR3 DNA follows: TGTGCCTGGAGTCCTCGGGAAGGGTGGGAGGACTCACCCCTCCACTTT. Protein: CAWSPREGWEDSPLHF.

For this clone: Different DNA sequences within this sample yield the same CDR3. J is TRBJ1-2 and V is TRBV9, with D possibly TRBD1 on 5 matching bases. Germline lookup yields CDR1 SGDLS and CDR2 YYNGEE. The CDR3 runs 13 residues. Trimming cost V 3 bases and J 2 bases, with 8 bases left between them. The CDR3 loop reads CASSGDRNYGYTF. The CDR3 DNA reads as TGTGCCAGCAGCGGAGACAGAAACTATGGCTACACCTTC.

The J gene is TRBJ2-7, the V gene TRBV12-5, with 9 bases that match TRBD1. Germline V gene lookup returns CDR1 LGHNT and CDR2 FRNRAP. The CDR3 runs to 16 residues. The V gene end was trimmed by 4 bases and the J gene end by 1 base; junction bases not matched to a gene: 8. For the CDR3, the DNA is TGTGCTAGTGGTTCACCCCCCGGACAGGGGTCCTACGAGCAGTACTTC. Protein product: CASGSPPGQGSYEQYF.

The rearrangement joins TRBV6-5 to TRBJ2-7, with TRBD2 identical over 10 bases. V was pared by 5 bases and J by 2 bases, with 3 bases of the junction left unmatched. CDR3 length equals 14 residues. Looked up from germline, CDR1 is MNHEY and CDR2 is SVGAGI. The CDR3, as DNA: TGTGCCAGCAGTCCTAGCGGGAGCCCCTACGAGCAGTACTTC. Encoded protein: CASSPSGSPYEQYF.

The J gene is TRBJ2-7, the V gene TRBV28; 14 bases are shared with TRBD2. Per germline, CDR1 MDHEN and CDR2 SYDVKM. J lost 3 bases, V lost 5 bases, and 3 bases had no gene match. The CDR3 sequence is 15 residues long. CDR3 in DNA: TGTGCCAGCAGTACGGGACTAGCGGGGGTCTACGAGCAGTACTTC. This encodes CASSTGLAGVYEQYF. Together with reference TRBV28 and TRBJ2-7, the CDR3 gives the full variable domain: DVKVTQSSRYLVKRTGEKVFLECVQDMDHENMFWYRQDPGLGLRLIYFSYDVKMKEKGDIPEGYSVSREKKERFSLILESASTNQTSMYLCASSTGLAGVYEQYFGPGTRLTVT.

The gene calls are TRBV15 and TRBJ1-2; the D is unclear. The germline V gene encodes CDR1 LNHNV and CDR2 YYDKDF (reference sequence). CDR3 length: 12 residues. With 8 bases removed from V and 4 bases from J, the gap between germline ends came to 11 bases. This CDR3 is CATPLAAYGYTF. The CDR3 DNA is TGTGCCACCCCCTTGGCGGCCTATGGCTACACCTTC. Based on the CDR3 plus reference TRBV15 and TRBJ1-2, the full variable domain is DAMVIQNPRYQVTQFGKPVTLSCSQTLNHNVMYWYQQKSSQAPKLLFHYYDKDFNNEADTPDNFQSRRPNTSFCFLDIRSPGLGDTAMYLCATPLAAYGYTFGSGTRLTVV.

J is TRBJ2-7 and V is TRBV7-6; D is uncertain. V lost 7 bases and J lost 1, with 14 bases in between. Germline CDR1 reads SGHVS; CDR2 reads FNYEAQ. CDR3 length: 14 residues. The chain's CDR3 is CASTKDVSSYEQYF. In DNA form, the CDR3 reads TGTGCCAGCACAAAGGACGTCTCGTCCTACGAGCAGTACTTC.

The rearrangement uses TRBV30 and TRBJ2-1; D perhaps matches TRBD1 (6 bases). The germline CDR1 and CDR2 sequences are GTSNPN and SVGIG (reference sequence). The V end was cut by 0 bases, the J end by 8 bases, with 14 bases between. The CDR3 is 14 amino acids. As DNA, the CDR3 is TGTGCCTGGAGTGTTACCCAGGGGCCCGATGAGCAGTTCTTC. Translating gives CAWSVTQGPDEQFF.

The rearrangement uses TRBV25-1 and TRBJ2-5, with D uncertain. CDR3 length: 13 amino acids. Trimming cost V 5 bases and J 2 bases, with 9 bases left between them. Germline V CDR1 and CDR2: MGHDK, SYGVNS. CDR3 coding DNA: TGTGCCAGCAGTCCGGAGAATCAAGAGACCCAGTACTTC. This translates into CASSPENQETQYF. The full variable domain, with the rest looked up from reference TRBV25-1 and TRBJ2-5, is EADIYQTPRYLVIGTGKKITLECSQTMGHDKMYWYQQDPGMELHLIHYSYGVNSTEKGDLSSESTVSRIRTEHFPLTLESARPSHTSQYLCASSPENQETQYFGPGTRLLVL.

The genes are TRBV25-1 and TRBJ2-3; no definite D call. Germline lookup yields CDR1 MGHDK and CDR2 SYGVNS. V lost 6 bases and J lost 6, with 4 bases in between. This CDR3 has 10 amino acids. The CDR3 spells CASRSDTQYF. In DNA, the CDR3 is TGTGCCAGCAGGTCGGATACGCAGTATTTT.